The 10 T cell receptor beta chains below come from one sample, sequenced in a study of shared clonotypes between healthy human individuals (dated by TCRdb to 2018 to 2020). Libraries came from the immunoSEQ multiplex PCR assay. Entries here come from immuneACCESS through TCRdb and include only in-frame sequences with V and J called. Some clones fail to appear in such tables; in the studies checked, an unresolved V gene covers under half of the shortfall, and the cause of the remainder is unknown. In this sample the table shows about 1 million clones, around four fifths of which occur a single time. Approximately 1.5% of the sample rests with the top ten. Source material: memory CD4+ T cells sorted from blood. The cell subset or site label, as the study defines it: CD45RA-negative fraction. These receptors all stem from a man aged 18 to 29 in good health.

This rearrangement joins TRBV5-1 to TRBJ2-3; TRBD1 agrees at 7 bases. V dropped 3 bases and J dropped 4; count of bases not matched to a gene: 8. There are 15 residues in the CDR3. Germline assignment: CDR1 SGHRS and CDR2 YFSETQ. The CDR3 is CASSSHTGVPDTQYF. CDR3 nucleotides: TGCGCCAGCAGCTCACATACAGGGGTTCCAGATACGCAGTATTTT.

This chain links TRBV19 with TRBJ1-2, with 9 bases fitting TRBD1. With 5 bases clipped from V and 4 bases from J, the junction kept 5 bases outside the gene matches. CDR3 size: 14 residues. Germline CDR1 and CDR2: LNHDA and SQIVND (reference sequence). DNA of the CDR3: TGTGCCAGTAGTCGGGCGGGACAGGGCTATGGCTACACCTTC. Amino acid sequence: CASSRAGQGYGYTF.

This clone appeared a few times. This chain joins TRBV7-9 and TRBJ2-3, with 7 bases identical to TRBD1. The CDR3 has 15 amino acids. V was clipped by 3 bases and J by 4 bases; unmatched bases: 7. Germline V CDR1 and CDR2: SEHNR, FQNEAQ (reference sequence). The chain's CDR3 is CASSFSGGLADTQYF. CDR3 sequence (DNA): TGTGCCAGCAGCTTCTCAGGGGGTTTGGCAGATACGCAGTATTTT.

This rearrangement joins TRBV5-1 to TRBJ2-3; the match to TRBD2 covers 7 bases. Germline CDR1 and CDR2: SGHRS and YFSETQ. The CDR3 totals 14 residues. V dropped 4 bases and J dropped 5; count of bases not matched to a gene: 7. CDR3 sequence (DNA): TGCGCCAGCAGCACTAGGGTAGCGGGAGATACGCAGTATTTT. Residues: CASSTRVAGDTQYF.

CDR3 loop: CASSRNWDIKNEQFF. CDR3 nucleotide sequence: TGTGCCAGCAGCCGTAACTGGGACATCAAGAATGAGCAGTTCTTC. V usage is TRBV7-2 and J usage is TRBJ2-1, with a tentative D call TRBD1 (6 bases). V lost 5 bases and J 7 bases, leaving 18 bases between the germline ends. CDR1 and CDR2 (germline): SGHTA, FQGNSA. This CDR3 is 15 amino acids long.

The rearrangement links TRBV19 to TRBJ2-5; 9 positions agree with TRBD1. Germline V CDR1 and CDR2: LNHDA, SQIVND (reference sequence). There are 17 residues in the CDR3. Losses at the gene ends were 3 bases for V and 2 bases for J; bases not matched to a gene: 10. The CDR3 nucleotides are TGTGCCAGTAGTATTAGTAGGACAGGGGCGTCTCAAGAGACCCAGTACTTC. Translation: CASSISRTGASQETQYF.

This sequence joins TRBV10-3 and TRBJ1-4, with D possibly being TRBD1 (5 bases). Germline CDR1 ENHRY, CDR2 SYGVKD. This CDR3 comprises 16 residues. V shed 0 bases and J shed 2 bases, with 10 bases lying between them. As DNA, the CDR3 is TGTGCCATCAGTGAGTCGCCTCAGGGTACTAATGAAAAACTGTTTTTT. Residues: CAISESPQGTNEKLFF.

The chain is built from TRBV6-6 and TRBJ1-5; 7 positions match TRBD1. Unmatched junction bases numbered 6, after V lost 6 bases and J lost 4 bases. The length of the CDR3 is 14 residues. Germline loops: CDR1 MNHNY, CDR2 SVGAGI (reference sequence). This chain's CDR3 is CASSTGTENQPQHF. Written as DNA, the CDR3 is TGTGCCAGCAGCACCGGGACAGAAAATCAGCCCCAGCATTTT.

In regard to this clone: This specimen includes other DNA sequences encoding the same CDR3. The genes are TRBV28 and TRBJ2-5; no reliable D call. Trimming stripped 4 bases from V and 4 bases from J, with 7 bases between. Germline-derived CDR1 and CDR2 are MDHEN and SYDVKM. There are 12 residues in the CDR3. CDR3 sequence: CASSSRRETQYF. The CDR3 nucleotides are TGTGCCAGCAGTTCTAGGCGAGAGACCCAGTACTTC.

This clone was seen once. CDR3 DNA sequence: TGCGCCAGCAGCTCGACAGGGGTTGATCAGCCCCAGCATTTT. It encodes CASSSTGVDQPQHF. The rearrangement uses TRBV5-1 and TRBJ1-5; 8 bases are shared with TRBD1. Germline CDR1 and CDR2: SGHRS and YFSETQ. The CDR3 is made up of 14 amino acids. V was pared by 3 bases and J by 5 bases, with 4 bases of the junction left unmatched.